This TCR beta chain was identified during a study of blood T cells in healthy people across ages. Findings and limits, study-wide: For the donors, CMV status was unknown and possibly confounded expanded clonotype changes. Measured against age, TCR beta diversity per million T cells decreased in a roughly linear manner.

Remarks on this clonotype: Its antigen remains unidentified.

Through a sample-barcoded 5' primer and a J-beta primer mix, a second PCR was run for about 6 to 12 cycles. TCRdb processed the 5' RACE reads anew with MiXCR; each CDR3 protein has one entry. This table holds some 1.8 million distinct CDR3 sequences, about 39% found once. This CDR3 has 16 amino acids. V lost 2 bases and J 0 bases, leaving 8 bases between the germline ends. Germline CDR1 SGHTA, CDR2 FQGNSA. At least 7 million PBMCs were isolated per sample. Total RNA was extracted at no less than 6 micrograms per sample. Input material: blood. The rearrangement links TRBV7-2 to TRBJ2-6; D gene ambiguous. The TCR originated in a human donor in good health. The CDR3 loop is CASSLRRPSGANVLTF. The DNA for the CDR3 is TGTGCCAGCAGCTTACGGAGACCCTCTGGGGCCAACGTCCTGACTTTC. Based on the CDR3 plus reference TRBV7-2 and TRBJ2-6, the full variable domain is GAGVSQSPSNKVTEKGKDVELRCDPISGHTALYWYRQSLGQGLEFLIYFQGNSAPDKSGLPSDRFSAERTGGSVSTLTIQRTQQEDSAVYLCASSLRRPSGANVLTFGAGSRLTVL.